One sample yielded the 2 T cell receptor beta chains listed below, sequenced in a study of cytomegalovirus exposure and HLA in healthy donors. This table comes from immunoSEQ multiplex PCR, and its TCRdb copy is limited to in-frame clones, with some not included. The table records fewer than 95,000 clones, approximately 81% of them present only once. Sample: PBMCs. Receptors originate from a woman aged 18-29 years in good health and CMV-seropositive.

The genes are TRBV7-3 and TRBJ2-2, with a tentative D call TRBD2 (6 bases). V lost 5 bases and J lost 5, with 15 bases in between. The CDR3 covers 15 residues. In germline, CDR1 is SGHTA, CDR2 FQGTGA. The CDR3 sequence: CASSRIGGGTGELFF. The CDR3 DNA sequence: TGTGCCAGCAGCCGTATCGGGGGAGGAACCGGGGAGCTGTTTTTT.

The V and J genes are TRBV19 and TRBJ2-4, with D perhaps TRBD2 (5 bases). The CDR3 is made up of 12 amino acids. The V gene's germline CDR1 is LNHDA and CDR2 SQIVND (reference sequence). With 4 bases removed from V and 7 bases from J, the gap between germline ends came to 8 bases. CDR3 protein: CASSREINIQYF. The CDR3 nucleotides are TGTGCCAGTAGTAGGGAGATCAACATTCAGTACTTC.